These 9 T cell receptor beta chains came from one sample sequenced in a study of blood T cell repertoires in COVID-19. Assay: immunoSEQ multiplex PCR; the TCRdb copy retains only in-frame clones and omits some. The sample holds about 340,000 clones, 83% seen once. Sequenced sample: peripheral blood. Every receptor here comes from a man younger than 45 with active or convalescent COVID-19.

The rearrangement links TRBV4-1 to TRBJ2-6, with 8 bases fitting TRBD1. CDR3 length equals 18 residues. The germline V gene encodes CDR1 MGHRA and CDR2 YSYEKL. The V segment lost 1 base and the J segment 4 bases; nucleotides outside the gene matches: 9. CDR3 amino acids: CASSQGGRGRPGANVLTF. The CDR3 DNA follows: TGCGCCAGCAGCCAAGGCGGCAGGGGGCGACCAGGGGCCAACGTCCTGACTTTC.

The chain recombines TRBV28 with TRBJ1-4; D might be TRBD1 (5 bases). CDR1 and CDR2 from the germline V gene are MDHEN and SYDVKM. This CDR3 is built from 16 residues. With 2 bases removed from V and 8 bases from J, the gap between germline ends came to 18 bases. CDR3 protein: CASSLLSRVEGEKLFF. As DNA, the CDR3 is TGTGCCAGCAGTTTACTCAGCAGGGTGGAGGGGGAAAAACTGTTTTTT. Using reference TRBV28 and TRBJ1-4 for the parts outside the CDR3, the full variable domain is DVKVTQSSRYLVKRTGEKVFLECVQDMDHENMFWYRQDPGLGLRLIYFSYDVKMKEKGDIPEGYSVSREKKERFSLILESASTNQTSMYLCASSLLSRVEGEKLFFGSGTQLSVL.

The rearrangement uses TRBV5-8 and TRBJ1-6, with TRBD1 matching over 7 bases. This CDR3 spans 16 amino acids. V gave up 4 bases and J gave up 8 bases; unmatched junction bases: 12. Looked up from germline, CDR1 is SGHTS and CDR2 is YDEGEE. The chain's CDR3 is CASSLGVSTGYSPLHF. The DNA for the CDR3 is TGTGCCAGCAGCCTAGGGGTATCGACAGGGTATTCACCCCTCCACTTT. Using reference TRBV5-8 and TRBJ1-6 for the parts outside the CDR3, the full variable domain is EAGVTQSPTHLIKTRGQQATLRCSPISGHTSVYWYQQALGLGLQFLLWYDEGEERNRGNFPPRFSGRQFPNYSSELNVNALELEDSALYLCASSLGVSTGYSPLHFGNGTRLTVT.

The chain recombines TRBV7-9 with TRBJ1-6; TRBD1 is a possible D gene (6 bases). Germline loops: CDR1 SEHNR, CDR2 FQNEAQ (reference sequence). The CDR3 contains 13 residues. Trimming left V 1 base short and J 9 bases short, with 7 bases between. Written as DNA, the CDR3 is TGTGCCAGCAGCTTAGACAGGGCTTCACCCCTCCACTTT. Protein product: CASSLDRASPLHF.

This clone showed up just a few times. The genes are TRBV24-1 and TRBJ2-3, with a weak D call TRBD2 (6 bases). Germline CDR1 KGHDR, CDR2 SFDVKD. Trimming removed 4 bases at V and 0 bases at J, with 10 bases between. This CDR3 contains 15 residues. In nucleotides, the CDR3 is TGTGCCACCAGTGACCTGGGACTTAGCACAGATACGCAGTATTTT. Its protein product is CATSDLGLSTDTQYF.

This chain joins TRBV18 and TRBJ1-4; TRBD1 matches 7 bases. The junction had 5 bases not matched to a gene; V was cut back by 4 bases and J by 3 bases. Germline CDR1 is KGHSH and CDR2 is LQKENI. The CDR3 runs to 15 residues. CDR3 protein: CASSLLGTANEKLFF. The CDR3, as DNA: TGTGCCAGCTCACTACTCGGGACAGCTAATGAAAAACTGTTTTTT.

The chain has TRBV7-7 and TRBJ1-1; D might be TRBD1 (6 bases). CDR3 length: 15 residues. Germline lookup yields CDR1 SSHAT and CDR2 FNYEAQ (reference sequence). Deletions cut 5 bases from V and 1 base from J, with 14 bases between. CDR3: CASSPLGGTNTEAFF. The CDR3 coding sequence is TGTGCCAGCAGCCCCCTAGGGGGTACGAACACTGAAGCTTTCTTT.

V gene TRBV7-2 combines with J gene TRBJ2-7; 8 bases fit TRBD1. Germline V gene sequence: CDR1 SGHTA, CDR2 FQGNSA. The CDR3 spans 15 residues. Trimming at V came to 4 bases and at J to 7 bases, leaving 12 bases not matched to a gene. The CDR3, as DNA: TGTGCCAGCAGCTCAAGGGGACAGGACTTGAAGGAGCAGTACTTC. Its protein product is CASSSRGQDLKEQYF.

V is TRBV7-2 and J is TRBJ2-2; 9 positions agree with TRBD2. Germline trimming cut 5 bases from V and 1 base from J; bases unmatched to any gene: 5. CDR1 and CDR2 (germline): SGHTA, FQGNSA. The CDR3 loop spans 16 amino acids. The CDR3 loop reads CASSRSGSRNTGELFF. In DNA form, the CDR3 reads TGTGCCAGCAGCCGTAGCGGGAGTAGGAACACCGGGGAGCTGTTTTTT.